The rows below give T cell receptor beta chains drawn from one sample of a study of blood T cell repertoires in COVID-19. Sequencing used immunoSEQ multiplex PCR; TCRdb keeps in-frame clones, though not all of them. This sample has about 270,000 clones, with around four fifths found just once. The sequencing sample was made of peripheral blood. The receptors derive from a woman in her fifties or sixties with active or convalescent COVID-19. The CDR3 runs from the conserved cysteine through the conserved F or W. The D gene is left open where the match is weak. Only some rows state a clone size, as once, few, many or a class for expanded clones.

V	size	J	D	CDR3	DNA
TRBV29-1	once	TRBJ2-3	TRBD2	CSVAHLAGGFTDTQYF	TGCAGCGTTGCCCACCTAGCGGGAGGTTTTACAGATACGCAGTATTTT
TRBV5-1	.	TRBJ2-3	.	CASSLGPRRGSYTDTQYF	TGCGCCAGCAGCTTGGGCCCTCGGAGAGGCAGCTACACAGATACGCAGTATTTT
TRBV27	once	TRBJ2-7	TRBD1	CATHPTGTGYYEQYF	TGTGCCACTCACCCTACCGGGACAGGTTACTACGAGCAGTACTTC
TRBV28	few	TRBJ1-2	TRBD1	CASTPAGRGPNYGYTF	TGTGCCAGCACCCCGGCCGGCAGGGGGCCTAACTATGGCTACACCTTC
TRBV14	.	TRBJ1-2	.	CASSQDLADIYGYTF	TGTGCCAGCAGCCAAGATCTTGCAGACATCTATGGCTACACCTTC
TRBV15	few	TRBJ1-5	.	CATSRDGRERQPQHF	TGTGCCACCAGCAGAGACGGGAGGGAGCGTCAGCCCCAGCATTTT
TRBV5-4	.	TRBJ2-1	TRBD2	CASMLGGLAGGGRQFF	TGTGCCAGCATGCTTGGGGGGCTAGCGGGAGGAGGACGGCAGTTCTTC
TRBV19	.	TRBJ1-2	TRBD1	CASSGQGRSNYGYTF	TGTGCCAGTAGCGGACAGGGACGATCTAACTATGGCTACACCTTC
TRBV28	.	TRBJ2-6	.	CASKGNRPSGSGANVLTF	TGTGCCAGCAAGGGGAACAGGCCCAGCGGGTCGGGGGCCAACGTCCTGACTTTC
TRBV7-9	once	TRBJ2-1	.	CASSLSARAEQFF	TGTGCCAGCAGCTTATCAGCGCGCGCCGAGCAGTTCTTC
TRBV30	.	TRBJ2-3	TRBD2	CAWDLAGTTDTQYF	TGTGCCTGGGATCTAGCGGGAACCACAGATACGCAGTATTTT
TRBV4-1	.	TRBJ2-7	TRBD2	CASSQDRSSGSYEQYF	TGCGCCAGCAGCCAAGATCGTTCTAGCGGGAGTTACGAGCAGTACTTC
TRBV10-3	.	TRBJ1-6	TRBD1	CAISESTGGNSPLHF	TGTGCCATCAGTGAGTCAACAGGGGGCAATTCACCCCTCCACTTT
TRBV19	.	TRBJ2-2	.	CASYDRRINTGELFF	TGTGCCAGTTACGACAGGCGGATAAACACCGGGGAGCTGTTTTTT
TRBV13	.	TRBJ2-7	.	CASTTGDSPYEQYF	TGTGCCAGCACTACGGGGGACTCTCCCTACGAGCAGTACTTC
TRBV6-7	.	TRBJ2-7	TRBD1	CASSPGTGGSNEQYF	TGTGCCAGCAGCCCTGGGACAGGGGGTTCTAACGAGCAGTACTTC
TRBV7-9	once	TRBJ1-2	TRBD1	CASSGTGGIYGYTF	TGTGCCAGCAGCGGGACAGGGGGCATCTATGGCTACACCTTC
TRBV3-1/TRBV3-2	.	TRBJ1-1	TRBD1	CASSQGPGGRAFF	TGTGCCAGCAGCCAGGGCCCAGGGGGGCGGGCTTTCTTT
TRBV18	.	TRBJ2-1	.	CASSPSGGNEQFF	TGTGCCAGCTCACCTTCCGGGGGCAATGAGCAGTTCTTC
TRBV5-1	once	TRBJ2-1	TRBD1	CASSLGQATYNEQFF	TGCGCCAGCAGCCTCGGACAGGCGACCTACAATGAGCAGTTCTTC
TRBV5-1	.	TRBJ1-2	TRBD1	CASSLGQGVPTNYGYTF	TGCGCCAGCAGCTTGGGACAGGGGGTTCCCACTAACTATGGCTACACCTTC
TRBV11-2	.	TRBJ1-3	.	CARNLSGTWHLRNTIYF	TGTGCCAGGAATCTCTCCGGGACATGGCACTTAAGAAACACCATATATTTT
TRBV28	.	TRBJ1-3	TRBD1	CASSLEGASGNTIYF	TGTGCCAGCAGTTTAGAGGGGGCCAGTGGAAACACCATATATTTT
TRBV18	.	TRBJ1-3	.	CASSQDSSGNTIYF	TGTGCCAGCTCACAGGACAGCTCTGGAAACACCATATATTTT
TRBV27	.	TRBJ1-5	TRBD1	CASSPTGYQPQHF	TGTGCCAGCAGCCCGACAGGGTATCAGCCCCAGCATTTT
TRBV6-2/TRBV6-3	.	TRBJ1-2	.	CASSYSPGAVSGYTF	TGTGCCAGCAGTTACTCCCCAGGGGCGGTCAGTGGCTACACCTTC